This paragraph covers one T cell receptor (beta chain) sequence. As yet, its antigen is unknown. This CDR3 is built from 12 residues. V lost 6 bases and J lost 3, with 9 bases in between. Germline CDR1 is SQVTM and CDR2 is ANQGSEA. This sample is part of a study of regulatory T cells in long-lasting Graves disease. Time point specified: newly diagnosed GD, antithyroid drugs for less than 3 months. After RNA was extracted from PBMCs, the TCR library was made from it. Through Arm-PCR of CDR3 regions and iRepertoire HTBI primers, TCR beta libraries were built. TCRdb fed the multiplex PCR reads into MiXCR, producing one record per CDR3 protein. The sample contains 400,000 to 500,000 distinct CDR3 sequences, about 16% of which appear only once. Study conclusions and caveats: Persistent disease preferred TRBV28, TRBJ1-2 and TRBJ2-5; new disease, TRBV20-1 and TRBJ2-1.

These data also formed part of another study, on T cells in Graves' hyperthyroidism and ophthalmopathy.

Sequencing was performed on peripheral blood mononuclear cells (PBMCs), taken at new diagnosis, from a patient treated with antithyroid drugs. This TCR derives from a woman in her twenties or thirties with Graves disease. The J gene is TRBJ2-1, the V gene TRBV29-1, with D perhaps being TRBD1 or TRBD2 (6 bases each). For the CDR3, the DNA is TGCAGCGTGGAGGGGGACTACAATGAGCAGTTCTTC. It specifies CSVEGDYNEQFF.